This TCR beta chain originates from a study of blood T cell repertoires in COVID-19 (dated by TCRdb to between 2020 and 2021). Regarding the research as a whole: Collaborator samples came from the United States, Italy and Spain and covered acute and convalescent phases of COVID-19. The prospective study material was composed of cDNA or gDNA derived from T cells, B-cell-depleted T cells, or PBMCs. Subjects who had been exposed to COVID-19, were actively infected with it, or had recovered from it provided the deeply sampled blood TCRbeta repertoires that made up the dataset. The repertoires were released in a freely available public database meant as a resource for research on the immune response to SARS-CoV-2. The samples were drawn from the first 160 participants of the ongoing ImmuneRACE study and from roughly 1,300 subjects provided by 6 global collaborators. Sample metadata almost always included a de-identified subject ID, COVID-19 status, age in years and sex. Where HLA class I and class II types were available, the types were taken from metadata supplied by the sample provider, not from assay-based typing. General study outcomes and caveats: How much clinical and demographic metadata was included differed by source and by participant, and the metadata was provided uncurated.

After removal of 5 bases from V and 4 bases from J, the junction retains 3 bases not matched to a gene. From the cysteine through the phenylalanine, the CDR3 covers 13 amino acids. Only CDR3 DNA is held: 39 bases, read in frame from base 1. On this clone itself: Its antigen is currently not known. No base-level quality is on record; no much larger clone is a single base apart.

TCRbeta CDR3 regions were amplified from genomic DNA using the immunoSEQ Assay, a bias-controlled multiplex PCR. For the original study's pipeline: Nucleated cell counts per sample were estimated from amplification of reference gene primers within the assay. Sequence reads were collapsed and filtered to measure the absolute abundance of every unique TCRbeta CDR3 rearrangement. For each sample, productive Simpson clonality was calculated by taking the square root of Simpson's diversity index across productive rearrangements. TCRdb retrieved this table from immuneACCESS and kept in-frame rearrangements only. Not all clones are present; in checked studies, unresolved V genes account for under half, and no reason is known for the remainder. That table is the source of V, J and clone size, and D and trimming were worked out from the DNA. Within this sample are fewer than 250,000 clones, with approximately 90% of them counted one time only. The leading ten clones occupy 1.1% of the sample.

Whole blood was collected in K2EDTA tubes by collaborating institutions according to the institutions' own protocols. Collaborator samples were shipped for TCRbeta analysis as frozen whole blood, isolated PBMCs, or DNA extracted from either sample type. The sample taken for sequencing was peripheral blood. The sequence was collected from a young man with acute or convalescent COVID-19. The V and J segments used are TRBV12-3 or TRBV12-4 and TRBJ1-1, and TRBD1 matches 8 of the central bases. The CDR3 region reads CASSRTGRTEAFF. The DNA reads TGTGCCAGCAGTCGGACAGGGCGCACTGAAGCTTTCTTT.